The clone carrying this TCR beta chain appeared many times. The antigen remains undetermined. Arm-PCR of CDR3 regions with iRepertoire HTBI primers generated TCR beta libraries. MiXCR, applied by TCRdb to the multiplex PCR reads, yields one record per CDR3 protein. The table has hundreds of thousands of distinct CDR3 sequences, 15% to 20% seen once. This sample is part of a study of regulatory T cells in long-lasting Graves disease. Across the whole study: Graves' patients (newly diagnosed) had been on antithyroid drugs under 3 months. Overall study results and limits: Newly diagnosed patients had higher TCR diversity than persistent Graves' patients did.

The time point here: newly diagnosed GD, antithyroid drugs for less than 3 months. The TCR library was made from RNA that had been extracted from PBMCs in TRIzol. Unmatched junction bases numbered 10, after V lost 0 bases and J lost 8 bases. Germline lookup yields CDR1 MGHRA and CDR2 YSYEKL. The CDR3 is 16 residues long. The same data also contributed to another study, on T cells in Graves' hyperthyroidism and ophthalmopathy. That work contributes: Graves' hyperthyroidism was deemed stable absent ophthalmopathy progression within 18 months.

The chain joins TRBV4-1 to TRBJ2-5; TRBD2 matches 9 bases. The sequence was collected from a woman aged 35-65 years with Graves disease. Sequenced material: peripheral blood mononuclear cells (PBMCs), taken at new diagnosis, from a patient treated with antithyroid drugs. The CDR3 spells CASSQDRGGAERTQYF. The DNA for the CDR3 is TGCGCCAGCAGCCAAGATCGCGGGGGGGCCGAAAGAACCCAGTACTTC.